The source of this TCR beta chain is a study of cytomegalovirus exposure and HLA in healthy donors. The PCR contained 60 Vbeta and 13 Jbeta primers. Assay used: immunoSEQ multiplex PCR; TCRdb lists only in-frame clones, some missing. The table lists some 200,000 clones, 70% of them singletons. With 3 bases clipped from V and 1 base from J, the junction kept 15 bases outside the gene matches. This CDR3 has 19 residues. Germline lookup yields CDR1 MGHRA and CDR2 YSYEKL. V usage is TRBV4-1 and J usage is TRBJ2-5; 9 positions match TRBD2. This TCR came from a middle-aged man in good health and CMV-seropositive. The sequencing sample was made of PBMCs. The chain's CDR3 is CASSQQIGLAGHPQETQYF. CDR3 bases: TGCGCCAGCAGCCAGCAAATAGGCCTAGCGGGGCACCCCCAAGAGACCCAGTACTTC.